The following is a T cell receptor beta chain sequence with its context. V was pared by 4 bases and J by 4 bases, with 10 bases between. Per the germline V gene, CDR1 is LGHDT and CDR2 is YNNKEL (reference sequence). This CDR3 spans 13 amino acids. This sample was included in a study of blood T cell repertoires in COVID-19. About the research overall: Samples representing acute and convalescent COVID-19 were sourced from the United States, Italy and Spain. The analysed material was cDNA or gDNA that came from T cells, B-cell-depleted T cells, or PBMCs.

Per the original data handling: Quantification of nucleated cells was approximated via reference gene primer amplification. The repertoire was sequenced with immunoSEQ multiplex PCR; TCRdb's copy has only in-frame clones and lacks some. Clone size and the V and J calls come from that table; the DNA yielded D and trimming. The top ten clones hold 1% of a sample with a few hundred thousand clones, roughly 84% of them seen once. The sample taken for sequencing was peripheral blood. The clonotype originates from a man aged 45 to 65 with active or convalescent COVID-19. J is TRBJ1-2 and V is TRBV3-1 (or the pseudogene TRBV3-2); D perhaps matches TRBD1 (6 bases). In DNA, the CDR3 is TGTGCCAGCAGCCTGGGGACAATCTATGGCTACACCTTC. This encodes CASSLGTIYGYTF.